Detailed here is one T cell receptor beta chain. Antigen: not known. The germline V and J ends were trimmed by 5 bases and 9 bases, with 8 bases remaining between them. This CDR3 is built from 11 residues. This sample is drawn from a study of T cells after yellow fever vaccination. Whole-study results and caveats: Peaking faster, on day 5 versus 15, the secondary response was nonetheless weaker.

TCRdb re-called the 5' RACE reads through MiXCR, storing one row per CDR3 protein. The repertoire has 200,000 to 250,000 distinct CDR3 sequences, 6% to 7.5% of them found once; the top ten carry approximately 0.85%. The sample here was CD4+ T cells sorted from PBMCs, taken 15 days after the yellow fever booster vaccination. The chain employs TRBV12-3 or TRBV12-4 and TRBJ1-5, with no clear D. This clonotype was sampled from a man aged 25 to 40 who received the YFV17D yellow fever vaccine. The CDR3 DNA follows: TGTGCCAGCAGTGAGGGTCGGCCCCAGCATTTT. Protein sequence: CASSEGRPQHF.